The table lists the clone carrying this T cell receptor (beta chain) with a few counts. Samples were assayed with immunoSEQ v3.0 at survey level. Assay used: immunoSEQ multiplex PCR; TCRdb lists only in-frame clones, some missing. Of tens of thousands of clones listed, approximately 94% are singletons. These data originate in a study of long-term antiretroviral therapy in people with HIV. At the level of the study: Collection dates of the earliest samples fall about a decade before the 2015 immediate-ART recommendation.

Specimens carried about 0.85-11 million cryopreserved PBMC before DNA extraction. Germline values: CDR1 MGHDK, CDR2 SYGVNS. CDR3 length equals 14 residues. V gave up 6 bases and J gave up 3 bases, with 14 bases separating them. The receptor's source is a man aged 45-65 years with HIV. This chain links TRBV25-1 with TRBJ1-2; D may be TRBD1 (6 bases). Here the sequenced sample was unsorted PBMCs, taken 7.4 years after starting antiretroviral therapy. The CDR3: CASSLSQGHYGYTF. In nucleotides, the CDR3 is TGTGCCAGCAGCCTTTCTCAGGGGCACTATGGCTACACCTTC.